A single T cell receptor (beta chain) is shown here with its context. No cognate antigen has been identified for it. The sample holds no much larger clone one base away, and base qualities are not on file. Mixed lymphocyte reaction cells were cocultured at 37°C for about 6 days. After responder PBMCs were labelled with CFSE and stimulator PBMCs with Violet Dye, the two populations were combined at a 1:1 ratio. Sorted unstimulated T cells, along with proliferating T cells recovered from mixed lymphocyte reactions, underwent TCRbeta CDR3 sequencing. Fresh whole blood from over eight HLA-typed healthy donors served as the source for isolating PBMCs. Proliferating CFSE-low responder T cells were FACS-sorted after the mixed lymphocyte reaction for TCR sequencing. This record comes from a study of siplizumab effects on memory and regulatory T cells (dated by TCRdb to about 2019). Describing the broader study: Across fewer than ten responder-stimulator pairs, mixed lymphocyte reactions were run in pairs, around 1 with siplizumab at around 1 ug/mL and around 1 without drug. The effect of the anti-CD2 antibody siplizumab on alloreactive T-cell subsets was examined in allogeneic mixed lymphocyte reactions constructed from human PBMCs. General conclusions and limits of the study: A naive or memory phenotype could not be assigned to roughly 80-97% of proliferating CD4+ or CD8+ clones. The suppressive function of proliferating Tregs from siplizumab cultures was not functionally confirmed. Among mappable alloreactive CD4+ clones, an average Treg-derived fraction of around 71% was observed with siplizumab, compared with roughly 25% in control reactions. Greater diversity appeared to be present in unstimulated naive T cells than in memory T cells, and a substantial contribution to the alloresponse seemed to be made by naive cells. Because sequences at frequencies below about 10^-5 were poorly captured, only a minor fraction of alloreactive clones could be mapped back to unstimulated subsets. Siplizumab significantly lowered the cumulative frequency of alloreactive sequences that could be traced to unstimulated CD4+ memory T cells.

Libraries came from the immunoSEQ multiplex PCR assay. Approximately 100,000 TCR templates per sample were assayed on the deep sequencing platform. Genomic DNA extracted from sorted T cells was used for TCRbeta CDR3 sequencing. From the authors' description of their analysis: The R programming language was used for clonal analysis of TCRbeta CDR3 data. Comparing unstimulated samples against CFSE-low samples taken after the reaction was how alloreactive CD4+ and CD8+ clones were defined. Alloreactive CD4+ clones were assigned to regulatory or non-regulatory origin by matching sequences to sorted unstimulated Treg and non-Treg repertoires. The immuneACCESS repertoire file appears here via TCRdb, limited to in-frame rearrangements. These files lack a portion of the clones; in checked studies, under half of the deficit traces to unresolved V genes, and the cause of the others is not known. V and J calls plus clone size are reproduced from that table; the DNA served to infer D and trimming. Across this sample there are 13,000 to 15,000 clones, with about 49% seen only once. Approximately 8.9% of the sample lies in the top ten.

Trimming takes 4 bases from V and 7 bases from J, and the germline ends sit 11 bases apart. The germline V gene encodes CDR1 SGHTA and CDR2 FQGTGA. The CDR3 spans 13 residues, from the cysteine through the phenylalanine. Kept here is only the CDR3 DNA, which spans 39 bases and is read in frame from base 1. The sequenced sample consisted of CFSE-low (dividing) CD4+ T cells sorted from an allogeneic mixed lymphocyte reaction. The receptor comes from a human donor in good health; the cells came from an allogeneic mixed lymphocyte reaction. Here the chain combines TRBV7-3 and TRBJ2-1; the D gene is perhaps TRBD2, on 5 matching bases. The DNA sequence is given as TGTGCCAGCAGCTCATCCCGAGGGAATGAGCAGTTCTTC. This encodes CASSSSRGNEQFF.